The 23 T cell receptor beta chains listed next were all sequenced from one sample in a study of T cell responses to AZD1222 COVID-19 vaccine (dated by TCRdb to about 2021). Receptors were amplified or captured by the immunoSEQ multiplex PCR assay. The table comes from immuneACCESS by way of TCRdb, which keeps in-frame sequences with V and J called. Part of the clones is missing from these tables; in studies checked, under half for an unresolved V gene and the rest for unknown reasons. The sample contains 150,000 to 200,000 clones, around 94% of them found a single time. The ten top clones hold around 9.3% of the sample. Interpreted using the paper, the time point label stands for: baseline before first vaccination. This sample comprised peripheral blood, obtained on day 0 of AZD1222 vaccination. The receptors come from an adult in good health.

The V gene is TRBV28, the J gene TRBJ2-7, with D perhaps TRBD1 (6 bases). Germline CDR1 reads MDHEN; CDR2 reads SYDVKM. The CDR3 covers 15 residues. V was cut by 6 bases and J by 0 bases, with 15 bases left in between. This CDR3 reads CASSPGQLSSYEQYV. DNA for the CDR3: TGTGCCAGCAGCCCTGGACAGTTAAGCTCCTACGAGCAGTACGTC.

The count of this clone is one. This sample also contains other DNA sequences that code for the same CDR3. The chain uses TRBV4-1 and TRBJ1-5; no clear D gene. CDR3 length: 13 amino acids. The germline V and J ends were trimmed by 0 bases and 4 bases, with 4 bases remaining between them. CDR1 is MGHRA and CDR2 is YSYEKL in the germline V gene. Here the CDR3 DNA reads TGCGCCAGCAGCCAAGACAATAATCAGCCCCAGCATTTT. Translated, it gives CASSQDNNQPQHF.

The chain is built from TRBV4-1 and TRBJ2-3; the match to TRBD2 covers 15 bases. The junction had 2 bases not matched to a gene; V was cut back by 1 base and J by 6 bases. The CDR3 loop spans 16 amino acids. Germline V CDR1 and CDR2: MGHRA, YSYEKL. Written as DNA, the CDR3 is TGCGCCAGCAGCCAAGCCGGACTAGCGGGAGGGGATACGCAGTATTTT. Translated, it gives CASSQAGLAGGDTQYF.

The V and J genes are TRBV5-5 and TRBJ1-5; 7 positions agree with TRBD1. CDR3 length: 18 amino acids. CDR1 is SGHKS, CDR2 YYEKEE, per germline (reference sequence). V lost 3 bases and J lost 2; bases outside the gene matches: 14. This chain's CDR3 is CASSYATTSTGGNQPQHF. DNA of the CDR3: TGTGCCAGCAGCTATGCGACCACCAGCACAGGGGGCAATCAGCCCCAGCATTTT.

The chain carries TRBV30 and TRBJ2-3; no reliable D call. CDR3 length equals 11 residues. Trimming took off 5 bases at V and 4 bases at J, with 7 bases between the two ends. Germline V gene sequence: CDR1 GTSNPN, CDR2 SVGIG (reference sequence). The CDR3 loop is CAWSRPDTQYF. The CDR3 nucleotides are TGTGCCTGGTCCAGACCAGATACGCAGTATTTT.

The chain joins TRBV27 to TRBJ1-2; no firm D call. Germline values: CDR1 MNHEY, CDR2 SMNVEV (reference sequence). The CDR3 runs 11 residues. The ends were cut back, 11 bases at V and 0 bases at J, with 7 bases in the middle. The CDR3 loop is CAVGANYGYTF. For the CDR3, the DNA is TGTGCCGTCGGTGCTAACTATGGCTACACCTTC.

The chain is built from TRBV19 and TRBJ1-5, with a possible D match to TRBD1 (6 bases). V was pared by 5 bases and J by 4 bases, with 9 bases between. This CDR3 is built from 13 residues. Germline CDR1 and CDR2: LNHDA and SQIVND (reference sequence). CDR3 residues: CASSPQGNQPQHF. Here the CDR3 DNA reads TGTGCCAGTAGTCCCCAGGGGAATCAGCCCCAGCATTTT. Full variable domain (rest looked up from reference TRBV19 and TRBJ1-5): DGGITQSPKYLFRKEGQNVTLSCEQNLNHDAMYWYRQDPGQGLRLIYYSQIVNDFQKGDIAEGYSVSREKKESFPLTVTSAQKNPTAFYLCASSPQGNQPQHFGDGTRLSIL.

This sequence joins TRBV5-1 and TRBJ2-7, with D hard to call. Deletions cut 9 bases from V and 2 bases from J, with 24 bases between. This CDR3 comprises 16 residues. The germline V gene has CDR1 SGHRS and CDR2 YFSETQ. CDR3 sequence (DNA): TGCGCCACCTTAAGGCGGTCGGGTGGGCACCCCTACGAGCAGTACGTC. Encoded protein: CATLRRSGGHPYEQYV.

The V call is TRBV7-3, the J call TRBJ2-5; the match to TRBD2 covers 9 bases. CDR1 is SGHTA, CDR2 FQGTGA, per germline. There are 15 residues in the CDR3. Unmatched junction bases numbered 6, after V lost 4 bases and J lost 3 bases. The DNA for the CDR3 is TGTGCCAGCAGCTCTAGCGGGACCCTCAAAGAGACCCAGTACTTC. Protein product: CASSSSGTLKETQYF.

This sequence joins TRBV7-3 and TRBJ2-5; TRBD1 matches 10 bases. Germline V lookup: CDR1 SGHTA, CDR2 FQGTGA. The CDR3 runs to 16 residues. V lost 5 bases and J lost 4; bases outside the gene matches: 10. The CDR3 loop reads CASSASGTGVTETQYF. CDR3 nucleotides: TGTGCCAGCAGCGCCTCCGGGACAGGGGTAACAGAGACCCAGTACTTC.

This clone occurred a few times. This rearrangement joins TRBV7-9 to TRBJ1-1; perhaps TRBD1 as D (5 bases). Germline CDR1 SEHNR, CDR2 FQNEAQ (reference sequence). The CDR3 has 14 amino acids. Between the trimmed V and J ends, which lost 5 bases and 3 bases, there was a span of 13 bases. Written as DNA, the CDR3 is TGTGCCAGCAGCGCACTGGGGGTGGACACTGAAGCTTTCTTT. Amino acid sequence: CASSALGVDTEAFF.

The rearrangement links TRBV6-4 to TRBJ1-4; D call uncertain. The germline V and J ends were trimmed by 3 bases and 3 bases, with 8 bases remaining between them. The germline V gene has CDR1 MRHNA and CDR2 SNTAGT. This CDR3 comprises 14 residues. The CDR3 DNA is TGTGCCAGCAGTGAAATGGTTGCTAATGAAAAACTGTTTTTT. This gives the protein CASSEMVANEKLFF.

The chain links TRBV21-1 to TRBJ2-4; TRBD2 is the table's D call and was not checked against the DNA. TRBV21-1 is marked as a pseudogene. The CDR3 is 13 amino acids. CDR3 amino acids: CASSIGVQNIQYF. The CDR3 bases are TGTGCCAGCAGTATCGGGGTTCAAAACATTCAGTACTTC.

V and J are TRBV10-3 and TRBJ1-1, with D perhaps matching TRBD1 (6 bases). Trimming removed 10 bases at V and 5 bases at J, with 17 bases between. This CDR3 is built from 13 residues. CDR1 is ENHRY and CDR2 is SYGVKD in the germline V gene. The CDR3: CATRQASGTEAFF. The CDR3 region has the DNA TGTGCCACCAGACAGGCCTCGGGGACTGAAGCTTTCTTT.

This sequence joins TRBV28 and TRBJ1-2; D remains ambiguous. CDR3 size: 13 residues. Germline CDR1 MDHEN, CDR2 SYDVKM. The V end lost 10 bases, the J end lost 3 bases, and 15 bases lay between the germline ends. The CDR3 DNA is TGTGCCACCTTTAGCGGGATCGACTATGGCTACACCTTC. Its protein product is CATFSGIDYGYTF.

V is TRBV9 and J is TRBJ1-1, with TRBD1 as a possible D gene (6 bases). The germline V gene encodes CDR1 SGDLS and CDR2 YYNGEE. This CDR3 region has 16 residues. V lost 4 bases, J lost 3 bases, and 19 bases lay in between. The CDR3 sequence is CASSPGAGGLYTEAFF. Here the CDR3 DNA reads TGTGCCAGCAGCCCGGGGGCCGGTGGGCTCTACACTGAAGCTTTCTTT.

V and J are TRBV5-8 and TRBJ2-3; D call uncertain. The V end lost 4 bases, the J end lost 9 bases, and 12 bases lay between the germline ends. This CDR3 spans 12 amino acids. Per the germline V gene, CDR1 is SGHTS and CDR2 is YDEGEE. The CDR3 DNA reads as TGTGCCAGCAGCCTCCTACCCCGGACGCAGTATTTT. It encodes CASSLLPRTQYF.

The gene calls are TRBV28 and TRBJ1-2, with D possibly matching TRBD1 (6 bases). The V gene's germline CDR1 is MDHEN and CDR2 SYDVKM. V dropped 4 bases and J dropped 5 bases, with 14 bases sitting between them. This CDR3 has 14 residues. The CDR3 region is CASSSRGGQYGYTF. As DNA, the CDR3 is TGTGCCAGCAGTTCGAGAGGGGGGCAGTATGGCTACACCTTC.

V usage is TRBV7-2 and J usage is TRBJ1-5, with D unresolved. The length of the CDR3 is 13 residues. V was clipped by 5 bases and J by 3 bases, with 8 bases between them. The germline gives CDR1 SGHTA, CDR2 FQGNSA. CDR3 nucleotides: TGTGCCAGCAGCACAGAGTCCAATCAGCCCCAGCATTTT. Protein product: CASSTESNQPQHF.

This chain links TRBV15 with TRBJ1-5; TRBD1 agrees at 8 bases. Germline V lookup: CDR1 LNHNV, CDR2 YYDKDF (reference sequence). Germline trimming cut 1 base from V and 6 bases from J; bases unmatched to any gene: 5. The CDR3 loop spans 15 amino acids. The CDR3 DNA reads TGTGCCACCAGCAGAGGCGGACAGGGAGGTCAGCCCCAGCATTTT. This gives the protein CATSRGGQGGQPQHF.

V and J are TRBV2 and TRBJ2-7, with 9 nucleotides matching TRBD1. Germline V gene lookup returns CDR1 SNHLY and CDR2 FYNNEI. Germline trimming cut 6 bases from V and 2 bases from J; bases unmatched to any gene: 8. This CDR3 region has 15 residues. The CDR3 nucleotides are TGTGCCAGCAGGGGACTGAGGGACAGGGCCTACGAGCAGTACTTC. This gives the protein CASRGLRDRAYEQYF.

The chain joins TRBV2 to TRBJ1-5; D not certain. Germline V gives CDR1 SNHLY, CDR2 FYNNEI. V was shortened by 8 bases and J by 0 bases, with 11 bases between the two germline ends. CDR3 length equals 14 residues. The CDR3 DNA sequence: TGTGCCAGCCTGGCCCAGCATAGCAATCAGCCCCAGCATTTT. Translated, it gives CASLAQHSNQPQHF.

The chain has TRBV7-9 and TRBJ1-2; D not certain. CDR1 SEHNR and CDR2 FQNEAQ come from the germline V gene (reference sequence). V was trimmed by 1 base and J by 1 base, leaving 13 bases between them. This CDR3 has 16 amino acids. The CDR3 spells CASSLEASQLNYGYTF. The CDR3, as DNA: TGTGCCAGCAGCTTAGAGGCCAGCCAACTTAACTATGGCTACACCTTC.